The clone carrying this TCR beta chain showed up many times. Preparation of the TCRbeta library was carried out with unique molecular identifiers. One entry per CDR3 protein, called by TCRdb with MiXCR from the PCR reads. This table has about 360,000 distinct CDR3 sequences, about an eighth appearing once. This sample was taken from a study of T-cell reconstitution after alpha-beta-depleted transplantation in children. V dropped 3 bases and J dropped 4 bases, with 15 bases sitting between them. The CDR3 length is 15 residues. The sample in question was PBMCs, obtained from the stem cell graft. This clonotype was obtained from a human donor who donated a stem cell graft to a child with Fanconi anemia. The chain couples TRBV12-3 or TRBV12-4 to TRBJ1-1, with a weak D call TRBD1 (5 bases). CDR3 sequence (DNA): TGTGCCAGCAGTTTCGACGGGGGTAGGAGCACTGAAGCTTTCTTT. This sequence encodes CASSFDGGRSTEAFF.